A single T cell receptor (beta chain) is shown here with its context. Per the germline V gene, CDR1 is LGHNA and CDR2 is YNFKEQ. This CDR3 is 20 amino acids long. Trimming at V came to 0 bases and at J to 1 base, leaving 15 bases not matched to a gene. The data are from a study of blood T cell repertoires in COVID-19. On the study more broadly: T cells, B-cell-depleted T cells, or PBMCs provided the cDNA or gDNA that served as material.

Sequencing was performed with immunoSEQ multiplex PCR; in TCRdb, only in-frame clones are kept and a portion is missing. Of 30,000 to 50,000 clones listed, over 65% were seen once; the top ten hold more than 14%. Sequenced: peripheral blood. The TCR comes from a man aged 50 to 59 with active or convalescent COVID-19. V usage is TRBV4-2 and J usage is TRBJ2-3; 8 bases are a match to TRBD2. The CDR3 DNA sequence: TGTGCCAGCAGCCAAGAAGTACTGGGATTTAGCGGGGATGGCACAGATACGCAGTATTTT. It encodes CASSQEVLGFSGDGTDTQYF.